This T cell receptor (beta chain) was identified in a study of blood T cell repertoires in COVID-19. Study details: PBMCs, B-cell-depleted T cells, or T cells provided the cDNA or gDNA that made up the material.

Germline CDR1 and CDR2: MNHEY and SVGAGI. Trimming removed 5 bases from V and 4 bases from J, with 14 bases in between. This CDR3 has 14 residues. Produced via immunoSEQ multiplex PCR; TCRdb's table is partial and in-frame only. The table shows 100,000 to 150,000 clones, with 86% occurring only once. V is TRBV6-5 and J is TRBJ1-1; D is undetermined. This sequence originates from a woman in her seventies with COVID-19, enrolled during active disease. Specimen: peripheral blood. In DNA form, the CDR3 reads TGTGCCAGCAGTCCCCGGATCTCAGGCACTGAAGCTTTCTTT. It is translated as CASSPRISGTEAFF.